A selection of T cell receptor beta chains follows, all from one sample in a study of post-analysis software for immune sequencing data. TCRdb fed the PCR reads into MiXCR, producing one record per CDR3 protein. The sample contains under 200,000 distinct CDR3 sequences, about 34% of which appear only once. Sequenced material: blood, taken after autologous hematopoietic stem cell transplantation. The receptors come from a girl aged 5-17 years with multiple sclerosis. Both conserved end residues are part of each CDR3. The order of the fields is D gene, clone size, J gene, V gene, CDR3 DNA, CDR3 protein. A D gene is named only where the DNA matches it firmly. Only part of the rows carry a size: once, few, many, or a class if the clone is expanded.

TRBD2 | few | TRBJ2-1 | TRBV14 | TGTGCCAGCAGCCAAGAGTGGGCTAGCGGCTTCGCGAGCAATGAGCAGTTCTTC | CASSQEWASGFASNEQFF
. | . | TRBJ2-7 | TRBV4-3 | TGCGCCAGCAGCCAAGATCACTTTGGGGTAGCGGCCTACGAGCAGTACTTC | CASSQDHFGVAAYEQYF
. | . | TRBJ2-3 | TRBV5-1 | TGCGCCAGCACAGCCGCAAGAGGACCCACAGATACGCAGTATTTT | CASTAARGPTDTQYF
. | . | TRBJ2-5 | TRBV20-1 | TGCAGTGCTAGATCAGGGGATATCTTAGGAGAGACCCAGTACTTC | CSARSGDILGETQYF
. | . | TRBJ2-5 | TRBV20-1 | TGCAGTGCTAGAGATCCGACAGATCGTAGTGCGACCCAGTACTTC | CSARDPTDRSATQYF
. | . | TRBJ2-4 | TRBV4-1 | TGCGCCAGCAGCCAAGAGGTGGCAGGGCTAGCCAAAAACATTCAGTACTTC | CASSQEVAGLAKNIQYF
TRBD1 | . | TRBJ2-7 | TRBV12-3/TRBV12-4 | TGTGCCAGCAGGCCGACGGACAGGGCCGTCTACGAGCAGTACTTC | CASRPTDRAVYEQYF
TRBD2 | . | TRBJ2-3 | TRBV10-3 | TGTGCCATCAGGAATGGACTAGCGGGGTCCGATACGCAGTATTTT | CAIRNGLAGSDTQYF
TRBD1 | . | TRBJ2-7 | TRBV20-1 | TGCAGTGCCGCGCCAGGGGGCTCCTACGAGCAGTACTTT | CSAAPGGSYEQYF
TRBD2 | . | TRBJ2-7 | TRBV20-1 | TGCAGTGCTTTGAGCGGGAGCCACTACGAGCAGTACTTC | CSALSGSHYEQYF
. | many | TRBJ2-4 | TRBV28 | TGTGCCAGCAGAAGGGACGCCAAAAACATTCAGTACTTC | CASRRDAKNIQYF
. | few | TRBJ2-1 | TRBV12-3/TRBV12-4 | TGTGCCAGCAGTTTAAGCAGTAATGAGCAGTTCTTC | CASSLSSNEQFF
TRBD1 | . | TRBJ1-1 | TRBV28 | TGTGCCAGTCCCCCAGCGACAGGGGCCTTGAACACTGAAGCTTTCTTT | CASPPATGALNTEAFF
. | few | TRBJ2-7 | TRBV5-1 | TGCGCCAGCAGCCAAAACGCCTACGAGCAGTACTTC | CASSQNAYEQYF
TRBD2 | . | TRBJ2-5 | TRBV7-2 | TGTGCCAGCAGCCTGGGCCTAGCGGGACCAGAGACCCAGTACTTC | CASSLGLAGPETQYF
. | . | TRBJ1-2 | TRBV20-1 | TGCAGTGCTAGAGGGGAGAGATCATATGGCTACACCTTC | CSARGERSYGYTF
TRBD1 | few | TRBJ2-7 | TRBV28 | TGTGCCAGCAGTTCACAACCCGGGACAGGGAATAGCGAGCAGTACTTC | CASSSQPGTGNSEQYF
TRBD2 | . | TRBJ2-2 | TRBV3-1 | TGTGCCAGCAGCCAAGTCCCAGCGGGAGGACTCTCCGGGGAGCTGTTTTTT | CASSQVPAGGLSGELFF
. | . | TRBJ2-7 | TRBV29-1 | TGCAGCGTTACGATAGGGTTCCTCTACGAGCAGTACTTC | CSVTIGFLYEQYF
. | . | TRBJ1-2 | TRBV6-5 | TGTGCCAGCTCCACGGGGAAAAGCGGCTACACCTTC | CASSTGKSGYTF
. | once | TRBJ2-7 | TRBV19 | TGTGCCAGTAGTCCCGGGGGTAGCGTAAGCGAGCAGTACTTC | CASSPGGSVSEQYF
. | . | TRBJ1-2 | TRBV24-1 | TGTGCCACCAGTGACCGACAGGCTGGAGACTATGGCTACACCTTC | CATSDRQAGDYGYTF
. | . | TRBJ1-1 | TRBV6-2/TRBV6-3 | TGTGCCAGCAGTTACCCGGACAGGAACACTGAAGCTTTCTTT | CASSYPDRNTEAFF
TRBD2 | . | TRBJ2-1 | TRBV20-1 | TGCAGTGCTAGGACGCTCAGGACTAGCGGAGTCTACAATGAGCAGTTCTTC | CSARTLRTSGVYNEQFF
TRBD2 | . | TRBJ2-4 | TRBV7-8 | TGTGCCAGCAGCGTTGGGCTAGCGGTTCAAAACATTCAGTACTTC | CASSVGLAVQNIQYF
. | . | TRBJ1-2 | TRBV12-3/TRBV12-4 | TGTGCCAGCAGCCGGGGGGTTCAACGTGATGGCTACACCTTC | CASSRGVQRDGYTF
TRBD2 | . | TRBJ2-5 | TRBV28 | TGTGCCAGCAGGCCGGGACTAAACCAAGAGACCCAGTACTTC | CASRPGLNQETQYF
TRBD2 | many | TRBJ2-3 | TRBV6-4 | TGTGCCAGCAGTGACGGGACTAGCGGCACAGATACGCAGTATTTT | CASSDGTSGTDTQYF
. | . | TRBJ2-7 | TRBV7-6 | TGTGCCAGCAGCGGGGTACTCGCCGGCGAGCAGTACTTC | CASSGVLAGEQYF
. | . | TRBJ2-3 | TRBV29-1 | TGCAGCGTTACGTTTAGCACAGATACGCAGTATTTT | CSVTFSTDTQYF
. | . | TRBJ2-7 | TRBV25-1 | TGTGCCAGCAGTCAGGGATCCGAGCAGTACTTC | CASSQGSEQYF
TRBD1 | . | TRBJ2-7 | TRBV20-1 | TGCAGTGCTAGAGTGCCCTACACGGGACAGAGCTCCTACGAGCAGTACTTC | CSARVPYTGQSSYEQYF
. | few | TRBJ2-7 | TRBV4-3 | TGCGCCAGCAGCCAAGAGGGAGGTAGAAACGAGCAGTACTTC | CASSQEGGRNEQYF
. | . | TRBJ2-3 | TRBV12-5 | TGTGCTAGTGGCTCGGCGGCCCCCACAGATACGCAGTATTTT | CASGSAAPTDTQYF
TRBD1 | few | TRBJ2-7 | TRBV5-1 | TGCGCCAGCAGCTTGGAGGGGGCAATCCCCTACGAGCAGTACTTC | CASSLEGAIPYEQYF
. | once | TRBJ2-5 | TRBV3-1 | TGTGCCAGATGGAACGCGTACCAAGAGACCCAGTACTTC | CARWNAYQETQYF
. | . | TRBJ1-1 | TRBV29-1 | TGCAGCGTTCAACAGGGAGGGAACACTGAAGCTTTCTTT | CSVQQGGNTEAFF
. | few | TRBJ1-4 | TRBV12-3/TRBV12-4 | TGTGCCAGCAGTTCGATGGGTGAAAAACTGTTTTTT | CASSSMGEKLFF